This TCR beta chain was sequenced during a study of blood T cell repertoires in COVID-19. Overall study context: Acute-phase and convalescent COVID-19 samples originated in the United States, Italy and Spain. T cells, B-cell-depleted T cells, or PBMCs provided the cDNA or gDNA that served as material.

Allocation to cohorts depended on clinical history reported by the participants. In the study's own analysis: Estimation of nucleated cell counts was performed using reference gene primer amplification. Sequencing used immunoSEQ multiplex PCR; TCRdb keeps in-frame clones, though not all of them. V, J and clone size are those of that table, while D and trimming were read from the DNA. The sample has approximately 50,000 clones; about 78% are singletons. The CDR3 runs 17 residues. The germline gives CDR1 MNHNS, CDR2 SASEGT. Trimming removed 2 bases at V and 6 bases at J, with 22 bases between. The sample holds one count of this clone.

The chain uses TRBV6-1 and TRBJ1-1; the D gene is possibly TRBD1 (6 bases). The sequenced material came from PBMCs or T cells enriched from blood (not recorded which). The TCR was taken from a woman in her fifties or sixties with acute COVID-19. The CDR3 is CASSERGLGGRMSEAFF. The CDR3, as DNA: TGTGCCAGCAGTGAAAGGGGTTTGGGGGGGCGCATGTCTGAAGCTTTCTTT.